One TCR beta chain is described in this entry. Its cognate antigen has yet to be identified. Base qualities are not recorded, but no much larger clone differs from it by a single base. The cohort comprised hundreds of healthy bone marrow donors. At the time of sampling, all cohort members were nominally healthy, though unrecorded immune exposures were likely present. The donor tested CMV seropositive, placing the donor among the 250 to 300 seropositive members of the cohort. Every donor gave a peripheral blood sample, and the peripheral blood mononuclear cells from that sample were used for TCR beta sequencing. The Qiagen DNeasy Blood Extraction Kit was used to extract genomic DNA from the blood cell samples. This record comes from a study of cytomegalovirus exposure and HLA in healthy donors (dated by TCRdb to about 2017). General notes on the study: An earlier analysis of some 500 of the donors reported approximately 300 Gb of sequence data and more than 90 million unique TCR beta sequences from 190 million or so T cells. An early release that covered roughly 600 HLA-typed donors contained about 290 gigabases of sequencing data and 70 million to 100 million unique TCR sequences. Of the roughly 420 genotyped donors, more than 75% were placed in the genetic ancestry cluster associated with self-reported Caucasian donors. The study aimed to test whether cataloging public T cell receptors could reveal signatures of past pathogen exposure. The study used immunosequencing to profile the T cell repertoires of approximately 640 subjects and linked those repertoires to cytomegalovirus serostatus. A separate validation cohort of more than 100 different subjects was used in addition to the 666-subject first cohort. To predict cytomegalovirus infection status, the study brought together high-throughput TCR immunosequencing, statistical association of individual TCRs with disease status, and machine learning. To study patterns of TCR occurrence, a later analysis re-analyzed previously published TCR beta repertoires from 650 to 750 donors and added high-resolution HLA genotyping. The later analysis used no new phenotypic data to find candidate immune exposures, relying instead on TCR beta sequences and their occurrence across donors. An earlier analysis of around 640 of the donors used high-throughput TCR beta sequencing to judge whether each TCR beta V gene segment behaved as functional or pseudogenic. Donor age, sex, ethnicity and CMV serostatus were collected together with the repertoire data. A later genetic analysis used genome-wide SNP genotypes for about 65% of the roughly 670 donors, treating that subset as a discovery cohort. Every discovery cohort repertoire had been produced on one sequencing platform. Class I and class II HLA loci were covered by the typing at four-digit resolution. Typing coverage differed by locus: A, B, C, DRB1 and DQB1 were typed in roughly 629-630 donors, DQA1 in about 550, DPA1 in approximately 600, and DPB1 in just under 480. A few DR-DQ haplotypes were treated as single units for association and clustering because of strong linkage in the cohort. On average, 235,054 unique TCR beta nucleotide sequences were sequenced per donor among more than 350 genotyped donors of the cohort, with around 19% of those sequences being non-productive. Summary of the overall study and its limitations: Correlated functional status among segregating V segments might reflect linkage disequilibrium, but an unknown experimental factor could not be ruled out. A further reported finding was that TCR beta sequences accurately predicted the HLA-A and HLA-B alleles for most subjects in the first cohort. According to a later analysis, parvovirus B19, influenza, CMV and Epstein-Barr virus appeared linked to several top co-occurrence clusters. In an earlier analysis of around 500 of the donors, most TCR beta V segments appeared in productive rearrangements about 90% or about 30% of the time, broadly matching IMGT annotations. The 87-base-pair reads could not distinguish some IMGT-functional V segments, including TRBV6-2 and TRBV6-3, so those segments were excluded. Immune exposure information for the cohort was limited to CMV serostatus. A cluster of highly shared sequence variants was judged likely to be a technical artifact of the sequencing pipeline. Sequencing depth was assumed to be roughly uniform across donors in the presence/absence analyses, though that assumption may not hold. Specific HLA alleles were associated with 16,951 TCR beta sequences at a false discovery rate of 0.05 in a later analysis. Compared with the 666-donor mean, donors in an Asian-associated ancestry cluster had fewer N-insertions in productive TCRs, according to a later genetic analysis. Cytomegalovirus status was reported to be diagnosed by the classifier with high specificity and sensitivity in both the original and validation cohorts. According to a later analysis, most CMV-associated TCR beta chains appeared to be HLA-restricted, and the HLA associations seemed to be driven largely by CMV exposure. In a later analysis, TCR association rates were found to vary across HLA loci, with the most associated TCRs seen for DRB1 alleles and the fewest for HLA-C alleles. It was suggested by the authors that the approach could potentially be generalized to other disease states and immunological phenotypes. A few of the identified cytomegalovirus-associated TCR beta chains were confirmed in vitro to be specific for cytomegalovirus antigens. Because HLA typing was unavailable for some donors at each locus, only the typed subset was used in association tests. Compared with equally common non-associated chains, HLA-associated TCR beta chains in a later analysis were more clonally expanded and had lower generation probabilities. Only TCR beta chains were sequenced in this cohort, and the absence of alpha or paired-chain data limited detectable features. Across donors, most TCR sequences were observed very rarely, whereas some public TCRs were present in many individuals. The study gave a list of about 160 TCR beta chains associated with cytomegalovirus. The earlier analysis of approximately 540 of the donors excluded some 15 rarely observed V segments, including chromosome 9 orphons, because counts were too low. When HLA alleles, especially DR and DQ, strongly co-occurred, TCR associations were difficult to assign to individual alleles. A later genetic analysis associated a missense DCLRE1C variant with V-gene and J-gene trimming of TCR beta chains, and an independent cohort replicated the association.

Library generation was performed with the immunoSEQ multiplex PCR assay. For the multiplex PCR, a mixture combining 60 forward primers for TCR Vbeta segments and 13 reverse primers for TCR Jbeta segments was used. The CDR3 region of rearranged TCR beta genes was amplified from genomic DNA by a multiplex PCR assay. The amplified TCR beta libraries were sequenced on the Illumina HiSeq System as 87-base-pair reads. The paper's processing steps were these. A later analysis counted approximately 76 million unique TCR beta chains across the 550 to 700 repertoires, and some 12 million of these chains were shared by at least two donors. Raw reads were error-corrected and collapsed into unique sequences with a nearest-neighbor algorithm that merged closely related sequences to remove PCR and sequencing errors. V, D and J gene segments were assigned by aligning CDR3 sequences to IMGT reference sequences. For a sequence to be retained, at least a six-nucleotide match to both a V gene segment and a J gene segment was required. Rearrangements were classified as productive when the CDR3 lacked stop codons and remained in frame with V and J, and all other rearrangements were classified as non-productive. Following IMGT convention, CDR3 was defined as the stretch from the second conserved V-encoded cysteine up to the conserved J-encoded phenylalanine. The earlier analysis of about 500 of the donors excluded sequences that lacked an unambiguous match to a single V gene segment. An earlier analysis of 587 of the donors called V segments functional above 56.7% productive rearrangements and segregating when the between-donor standard deviation exceeded 5%. A statistical classification framework was developed to diagnose cytomegalovirus status using the catalog of TCR beta chain sequences. In a later analysis, V and J genes were assigned by comparing TCR nucleotide sequences against IMGT/GENE-DB human TR gene sequences. The TCRdist pipeline was used in a later analysis to assign CDR3 sequences and most-parsimonious VDJ recombination scenarios. In a later analysis, each TCR beta chain was defined by its CDR3 amino acid sequence together with its V-gene family, and reads without a unique V-gene family were excluded. In a later analysis, 500 to 650 highly shared, low-generation-probability nucleotide sequences were removed to address suspected cross-contamination and a sequencing artifact. In a later analysis, a clonal expansion index was calculated for each public chain from normalized within-repertoire ranks of inferred template counts. Generation probabilities in a later analysis came from a VDJ recombination model fitted to out-of-frame rearrangements, and those results were checked against IGoR. In a later analysis, TCR-TCR, TCR-HLA and TCR-CMV co-occurrence was scored with hypergeometric tests, and a repertoire-size bias correction was applied to TCR pairs. In a later analysis, false discovery rates were estimated by permuting HLA or CMV assignments 20 times. In a later analysis, co-occurring TCRs were grouped using DBSCAN, with TCRdist sequence similarity added in when clustering inside HLA-allele-positive subsets. For co-occurrence clustering, repertoires with fewer than 30,000 or more than 120,000 public chains were excluded, along with about five repertoires with anomalous nucleotide sharing. TCRdb took over this immuneACCESS table, retaining in-frame rearrangements with V and J assigned. Such tables are incomplete; in checked studies, under half of the missing clones stem from an unresolved V gene, and the remainder is unexplained. Clonal size and the V and J genes are those of that table, whereas D and trimming came from the DNA. The sample has 200,000 or so clones on record, over 70% of them singletons. The leading ten clones occupy around 2.1% of the sample.

The germline V gene encodes CDR1 SGHNT and CDR2 YENEEA. At the junction V is shortened by 0 bases and J by 6 bases, with 9 bases in between. Measured from the cysteine to the phenylalanine, the CDR3 is 14 residues long. Of all the DNA, just the CDR3 is kept, 42 bases in frame from base 1. The source material was PBMCs. This receptor was taken from a woman between 18 and 29 years old in good health and CMV-seropositive. In this chain, TRBV11-3 is recombined with TRBJ2-1, with a weak D call of TRBD1 (6 bases match). The DNA reads TGTGCCAGCAGCTTAGATCTAGGGGGCAATGAGCAGTTCTTC. This yields the protein CASSLDLGGNEQFF.